This T cell receptor beta chain is drawn from a study of blood T cell repertoires in COVID-19. On the study more broadly: Some COVID-19 samples were acute and others convalescent; all came from the United States, Italy and Spain. The cDNA or gDNA used as material had been derived from T cells, B-cell-depleted T cells, or PBMCs.

In the study's own analysis: Amplification with reference gene primers provided the estimates of nucleated cell counts. Clones were read by immunoSEQ multiplex PCR, and TCRdb kept only the in-frame ones, dropping some. Clone size and the V and J calls come from that table; the DNA yielded D and trimming. The profile covers a few hundred thousand clones, with over 80% appearing a single time and roughly 6% taken by the ten largest. The CDR3 is 20 residues long. V lost 0 bases to trimming and J lost 0 bases; unmatched junction nucleotides: 14. CDR1 is LGHNT, CDR2 FRNRAP, per germline. Seattle enrolled patients during active infection and tracked them longitudinally.

This chain uses TRBV12-5 with TRBJ1-1; 9 bases are a match to TRBD1. The TCR sequence derives from a woman in her 50s with COVID-19, enrolled during active disease. Sequencing was performed on peripheral blood. The CDR3 region has the DNA TGTGCTAGTGGTTTGGTCGTGTTCAGGGACAGGGACTTAGTGAACACTGAAGCTTTCTTT. Amino acid sequence: CASGLVVFRDRDLVNTEAFF.